This TCR beta chain was profiled in a study of T cells after yellow fever vaccination. Study-level findings and limits: The secondary response showed a weaker magnitude and a faster peak, day 5 versus 15. Shared CD4/CD8 clonotypes were a small share, likely from convergent recombination. Post-booster repertoires contained most primary-vaccination clones again (96% CD4, 88% CD8).

Template switching with 5'RACE generated the TCR cDNA and added a universal primer site and UMIs. TCRdb reanalysed the 5' RACE reads using MiXCR and keeps one entry per CDR3 protein. The sample yields 450,000 to 550,000 distinct CDR3 sequences, 15% to 20% seen once. Deletions cut 0 bases from V and 4 bases from J, with 8 bases between. The CDR3 is 13 residues long. CDR1 and CDR2 (germline): SGHRS, YFSETQ. This clonotype was recorded a few times. Its target is not known. V usage is TRBV5-1 and J usage is TRBJ2-7, with D maybe TRBD2 (6 bases). The sequence was collected from a man aged 25 to 40 who received the YFV17D yellow fever vaccine. Sequenced material: PBMCs, taken 15 days after the yellow fever booster vaccination. Here the CDR3 reads CASSLDGGYEQYF. CDR3 coding DNA: TGCGCCAGCAGCTTGGACGGGGGATACGAGCAGTACTTC.